Listed below are T cell receptor beta chains from one sample, sequenced in a study of chemoradiotherapy in HPV16-positive cancers. Only in-frame clones appear in the TCRdb table, and some are missing; sequencing was by immunoSEQ multiplex PCR. The table has about 68,000 clones, almost 90% seen once. Sample: blood, taken from a patient who underwent chemoradiotherapy. The receptors come from a human donor with HPV-associated anogenital cancer. Both conserved end residues are part of each CDR3. The D gene is left open where the match is weak. The size of a clone is reported for some rows only, either as once, few or many, or as a class for expanded clones.

TRBV18,NA,NA,TRBJ1-1,TGTGCCAGCTCACGGGCTAGGATGGGGGACATTGAAGCTTTCTTT,CASSRARMGDIEAFF
TRBV19,NA,TRBD1,TRBJ1-5,TGTGCCAGTGACAGGGGGCTTGGTCAGCCCCAGCATTTT,CASDRGLGQPQHF
TRBV5-1,NA,TRBD2,TRBJ2-1,TGCGCCAGCAGCCCCGAGGTAGCGGGGGGGCGAGGTGAGCAGTTCTTC,CASSPEVAGGRGEQFF
TRBV7-2,once,NA,TRBJ2-7,TGTGCCAGCAGCTTAGTTGCGGGTTCCTACGAGCAGTACTTC,CASSLVAGSYEQYF
TRBV28,once,TRBD1,TRBJ1-1,TGTGCCAGCAGGGGGGGACAGCTTAGCACTGAAGCTTTCTTT,CASRGGQLSTEAFF
TRBV7-9,NA,NA,TRBJ2-3,TGTGCCAGCAGCTCCATGCGGGACCCCTGGAATACGCAGTATTTT,CASSSMRDPWNTQYF
TRBV28,NA,NA,TRBJ1-1,TGTGCCAGCAGTTTTTCAAGCACTGAAGCTTTCTTT,CASSFSSTEAFF
TRBV25-1,NA,NA,TRBJ1-2,TGTGCCAGCAGTGAATCCCCTCCCTATGGCTACACCTTC,CASSESPPYGYTF
TRBV2,once,TRBD2,TRBJ2-2,TGTGCCAGCAGTGAACCGACTAGCGGGAGTGCGAACACCGGGGAGCTGTTTTTT,CASSEPTSGSANTGELFF
TRBV5-1,NA,TRBD1,TRBJ2-7,TGCGCCAGCAGCTACGGACAGGGGGCCTACGAGCAGTACTTC,CASSYGQGAYEQYF
TRBV9,NA,NA,TRBJ2-1,TGTGCCAGCAGCGTAGAACCGCGGGACGACAATGAGCAGTTCTTC,CASSVEPRDDNEQFF
TRBV6-5,NA,NA,TRBJ2-1,TGTGCCAGCAGGGCCACTAGTTATCTAAGTAAGCAGTTCTTC,CASRATSYLSKQFF
TRBV4-2,NA,TRBD2,TRBJ2-7,TGTGCCAGCAGCCAAGATCGGGGGGTCTCCTACGAGCAGTACTTC,CASSQDRGVSYEQYF
TRBV6-6,NA,TRBD1,TRBJ1-4,TGTGCCAGCAGCCCGACAGGGGGCAGGGCTAATGAAAAACTGTTTTTT,CASSPTGGRANEKLFF
TRBV2,NA,NA,TRBJ1-2,TGTGCCAGCAAAGAGCGGCATAACTATGGCTACACCTTC,CASKERHNYGYTF
TRBV6-1,few,NA,TRBJ2-3,TGTGCCAGCAGTGAGTGGCCTACCGTAGTGCAGTATTTT,CASSEWPTVVQYF
TRBV5-8,NA,NA,TRBJ2-5,TGTGCCAGCAGCTTTACAGGGATAGAGACCCAGTACTTC,CASSFTGIETQYF
TRBV29-1,NA,NA,TRBJ1-1,TGCAGCGTTGACCCGGGAGGAATTTACACTGAAGCTTTCTTT,CSVDPGGIYTEAFF
TRBV23-1,once,TRBD2,TRBJ2-1,TGCGCCAGCCAAATGGGGCCTTTTACAGGTGGCGGGGGGCTAAGTAACAATGAGCAGTTCTTC,CASQMGPFTGGGGLSNNEQFF
TRBV10-3,once,TRBD1,TRBJ2-5,TGTGCCATCACCGACAGGGTGCAAGAGACCCAGTACTTC,CAITDRVQETQYF
TRBV6-5,NA,NA,TRBJ2-1,NA,CASSSSVGSYNEQFF
TRBV9,NA,NA,TRBJ2-7,TGTGCCAGCGCTACCGGGACATACTCCTACGAGCAGTACTTC,CASATGTYSYEQYF
TRBV7-8,NA,NA,TRBJ1-2,TGTGCCAGCAGCTTCCTAGGACAGTCAAACACCTTC,CASSFLGQSNTF
TRBV4-1,NA,NA,TRBJ1-1,TGCGCCAGCAGCCCGGAGAGCGAGGCTGAAGCTTTCTTT,CASSPESEAEAFF
TRBV6-1,NA,NA,TRBJ1-1,TGTGCCAGCAGTGTCAGCGGGCTAGGCACTGAAGCTTTCTTT,CASSVSGLGTEAFF
TRBV5-4,NA,NA,TRBJ2-7,TGTGCCAGCAGACGTCAGGGCGCCTCCGAGCAGTACTTC,CASRRQGASEQYF
TRBV5-1,NA,TRBD1,TRBJ2-3,TGCGCCAGCAGCTCACAGGGGATTAACACAGATACGCAGTATTTT,CASSSQGINTDTQYF
TRBV7-9,NA,NA,TRBJ1-1,TGTGCCAGCAGCAAAGCCGGGACACCGAACACTGAAGCTTTCTTT,CASSKAGTPNTEAFF
TRBV6-1,NA,NA,TRBJ1-4,TGTGCCAGCAGAGCAAGGAGAGGGGATAATGAAAAACTGTTTTTT,CASRARRGDNEKLFF
TRBV7-2,NA,NA,TRBJ2-5,TGTGCCAGCAGCTCCACCGGACTTTTCCAAGAGACCCAGTACTTC,CASSSTGLFQETQYF
TRBV7-3,NA,NA,TRBJ1-1,TGTGCCAGCAGCTTGGGGCGCTCCGAGGACACTGAAGCTTTCTTT,CASSLGRSEDTEAFF
TRBV20-1,NA,NA,TRBJ2-2,TGCAGTGCTTTGGAACTTGGGGAGCTGTTTTTT,CSALELGELFF
TRBV19,NA,NA,TRBJ2-7,TGTGCCAGTAGTGTTGGGGCGGCCTACGAGCAGTACTTC,CASSVGAAYEQYF
TRBV5-1,NA,NA,TRBJ1-5,TGCGCCAGCAGCTTGGTTGGGGGGAGCAATCAGCCCCAGCATTTT,CASSLVGGSNQPQHF
TRBV9,few,TRBD1,TRBJ2-1,TGTGCCAGCAGTGACCTTCGGCAGGGGGCAGTCAATGAGCAGTTCTTC,CASSDLRQGAVNEQFF
TRBV6-5,NA,NA,TRBJ2-2,TGTGCCAGCAGTTTCCGACTACCGAACACCGGGGAGCTGTTTTTT,CASSFRLPNTGELFF
TRBV6-9,NA,NA,TRBJ2-6,TGTGCCAGCAGTTACTCTGGGGCCAACGTCCTGACTTTC,CASSYSGANVLTF
TRBV14,once,TRBD2,TRBJ2-7,TGTGCCAGCAGCCTATCTAGCGGGCCCTCCTACGAGCAGTACTTC,CASSLSSGPSYEQYF
TRBV19,NA,NA,TRBJ2-2,TGTGCCAGTATAGGTCGGGGGAGTAAGGGGGAGCTGTTTTTT,CASIGRGSKGELFF
TRBV19,NA,NA,TRBJ1-5,TGTGCCAGTAGTGTCCAGGGGTCTGGGCAGCCCCAGCATTTT,CASSVQGSGQPQHF
TRBV19,NA,NA,TRBJ2-7,TGTGCCAGTAGTATAGTTGGGGGCGGGCACGAGCAGTACTTC,CASSIVGGGHEQYF
TRBV4-2,NA,TRBD1,TRBJ1-1,TGTGCCAGCAGCCAAGATTTTCCCAGGGGGAGATTGAACACTGAAGCTTTCTTT,CASSQDFPRGRLNTEAFF
TRBV11-3,NA,TRBD1,TRBJ2-2,TGTGCCAGCAGCCGAAGTGAGGGGACAGTGAACACCGGGGAGCTGTTTTTT,CASSRSEGTVNTGELFF
TRBV5-4,NA,TRBD1,TRBJ2-7,TGTGCCAGCAGCTTACCCACAGAGGGACAGGGGGCGGTGCAGTACTTC,CASSLPTEGQGAVQYF
TRBV28,NA,TRBD2,TRBJ2-5,TGTGCCAGCAGTTGGGGGGGGGTCCAAGAGACCCAGTACTTC,CASSWGGVQETQYF
TRBV7-9,NA,NA,TRBJ2-5,TGTGCCAGCAGCTTAATAAGAGGTGGCCTAGAGACCCAGTACTTC,CASSLIRGGLETQYF
TRBV6-4,NA,NA,TRBJ2-3,TGTGCCAGCAGCGATACCTGGGCTAGCACAGATACGCAGTATTTT,CASSDTWASTDTQYF
TRBV5-1,NA,NA,TRBJ2-7,TGCGCCAGCAGCTGGGAGACGGGCGAGCAGTACTTC,CASSWETGEQYF